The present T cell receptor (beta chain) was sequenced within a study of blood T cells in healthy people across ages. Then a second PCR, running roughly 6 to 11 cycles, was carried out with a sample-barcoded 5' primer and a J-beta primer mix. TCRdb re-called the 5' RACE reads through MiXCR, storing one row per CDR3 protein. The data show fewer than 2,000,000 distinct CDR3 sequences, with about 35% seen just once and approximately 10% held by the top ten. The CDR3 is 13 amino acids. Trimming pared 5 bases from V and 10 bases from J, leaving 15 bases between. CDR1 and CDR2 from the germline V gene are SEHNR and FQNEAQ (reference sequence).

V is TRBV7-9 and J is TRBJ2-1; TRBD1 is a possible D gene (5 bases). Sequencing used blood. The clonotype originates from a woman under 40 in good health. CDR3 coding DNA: TGTGCCAGCAGCCAGGACAACGGCGCGGAGCAGTTCTTC. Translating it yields CASSQDNGAEQFF.